The subject of this entry is one T cell receptor beta chain. The sample belongs to a study of blood T cell repertoires in COVID-19. Turning to the study itself: Nucleic acid was either cDNA or gDNA, and it came from T cells, B-cell-depleted T cells, or PBMCs.

The method was immunoSEQ multiplex PCR; TCRdb's version includes in-frame clones alone and lacks a portion of them. Altogether under 150,000 clones are present, around 85% being singletons, with the ten largest covering about 13%. The V segment lost 4 bases and the J segment 3 bases; nucleotides outside the gene matches: 2. This CDR3 comprises 14 residues. CDR1 and CDR2 from the germline V gene are LGHDT and YNNKEL (reference sequence). Sequenced sample: peripheral blood. The genes are TRBV3-1 (or the pseudogene TRBV3-2) and TRBJ2-1, with 8 bases fitting TRBD2. This receptor was identified in a human donor in a cohort sampled during active COVID-19. CDR3 DNA: TGTGCCAGCAGCCTCGGGACTAGCTACAATGAGCAGTTCTTC. Translation: CASSLGTSYNEQFF.